This TCR beta chain came from a study of CXCR3-negative and CXCR3-positive naive CD8 T cells. Study-wide results and caveats: TRBV-TRBJ usage was alike in naive CXCR3-negative and CXCR3-positive cells but differed in memory cells. In CXCR3-positive naive cells, the TRB CDR3s were more hydrophobic than in CXCR3-negative naive cells. Sequencing showed both naive subsets with comparably high diversity, and memory CD8+ cells much lower.

The libraries of TRB cDNA were prepared using 5' RACE with UMI labels. After re-calling the 5' RACE reads, TCRdb lists one entry per CDR3 protein, DNA absent. Its table records roughly 5,000 distinct CDR3 sequences. CDR1 SGHRS and CDR2 YFSETQ come from the germline V gene. The CDR3 contains 15 residues. A remark on this clonotype: The antigen is unknown.

Naive CD8+ T cells had a CD45RO-CCR7+CD27+CD95- phenotype. The sequenced sample consisted of naive CXCR3+ CD8+ T cells from blood. Subset reported: CD45RO-CCR7+CD27+CD95- naive CD8+ T cells expressing CXCR3 (TNR3+). This sequence was found in a human donor in good health. Some clones in this sample may be carry-over from other donors' samples. This chain links TRBV5-1 with TRBJ2-7; absent DNA, TCRdb's TRBD1 call cannot be checked. CDR3 protein: CASSSGTGETYEQYF.